These 21 T cell receptor beta chains originate from one sample sequenced in a study of OX40 agonist ivuxolimab in advanced cancers. The method was immunoSEQ multiplex PCR; TCRdb's version includes in-frame clones alone and lacks a portion of them. The sample records 90,000 to 130,000 clones, more than 70% being singletons. The source material was CD4+ or CD8+ T cells sorted from blood, sampled in a trial of the OX40 agonist ivuxolimab. Receptors were obtained from an adult with an advanced solid tumor such as melanoma, head and neck, liver or kidney cancer.

The chain couples TRBV11-3 to TRBJ2-1; unclear D gene. The V gene lost 5 bases and the J gene lost 4 bases, with 9 bases spanning the gap. Germline assignment: CDR1 SGHNT and CDR2 YENEEA. This CDR3 spans 13 amino acids. CDR3 in amino acids: CASSPGRYNEQFF. The DNA of the CDR3 is TGTGCCAGCAGCCCCGGACGGTACAATGAGCAGTTCTTC.

J is TRBJ1-1 and V is TRBV25-1; D remains unclear. CDR3 length: 13 amino acids. Germline V lookup: CDR1 MGHDK, CDR2 SYGVNS. Trimming cost V 7 bases and J 5 bases, with 14 bases left between them. The CDR3 sequence: CASTRPLDTEAFF. The CDR3 region has the DNA TGTGCCAGCACGAGGCCCCTAGATACTGAAGCTTTCTTT.

The rearrangement links TRBV18 to TRBJ1-6, with 11 positions matching TRBD1. V trimming: 3 bases; J trimming: 7 bases; junction bases outside the gene matches: 2. There are 15 residues in the CDR3. Germline V CDR1 and CDR2: KGHSH, LQKENI. In DNA form, the CDR3 reads TGTGCCAGCTCACCGGGACAGGGGGTGAATTCACCCCTCCACTTT. Its translation is CASSPGQGVNSPLHF.

The gene calls are TRBV10-3 and TRBJ1-1, with 8 bases matching TRBD1. V lost 10 bases, J lost 0 bases, and 10 bases stayed unmatched. The CDR3 extends over 15 amino acids. Looked up from germline, CDR1 is ENHRY and CDR2 is SYGVKD. CDR3 residues: CASSPPGQVNTEAFF. CDR3 nucleotide sequence: TGTGCCAGCAGCCCCCCGGGACAGGTGAACACTGAAGCTTTCTTT.

The chain uses TRBV7-2 and TRBJ2-1, with 11 positions matching TRBD2. The CDR3 is made up of 15 amino acids. Germline V CDR1 and CDR2: SGHTA, FQGNSA. V was pared by 4 bases and J by 9 bases, with 8 bases of the junction left unmatched. The CDR3 loop reads CASSSIAGGQGEQFF. DNA of the CDR3: TGTGCCAGCAGCTCGATAGCGGGGGGGCAAGGTGAGCAGTTCTTC.

J is TRBJ2-2 and V is TRBV13; D not certain. The V gene lost 6 bases and the J gene lost 0 bases, with 11 bases spanning the gap. Germline CDR1 and CDR2: PRHDT and FYEKMQ (reference sequence). The CDR3 totals 15 residues. The CDR3 spells CASRSNFANTGELFF. The CDR3 region has the DNA TGTGCCAGCAGGTCGAATTTCGCGAACACCGGGGAGCTGTTTTTT.

The rearrangement joins TRBV5-8 to TRBJ2-2, with TRBD2 matching over 7 bases. Trimming removed 4 bases from V and 2 bases from J; junction bases left unmatched: 5. The germline V gene has CDR1 SGHTS and CDR2 YDEGEE. The CDR3 loop spans 15 amino acids. The CDR3 here is CASSRLASNTGELFF. The CDR3 coding sequence is TGTGCCAGCAGCCGACTAGCTTCAAACACCGGGGAGCTGTTTTTT.

The chain employs TRBV18 and TRBJ2-1; D gene unclear. Germline assignment: CDR1 KGHSH and CDR2 LQKENI. This CDR3 comprises 13 residues. Trimming removed 4 bases at V and 14 bases at J, with 18 bases between. The CDR3 nucleotides are TGTGCCAGCTCACTTCACCAGGAAAGTTTGAAGTTCTTC. Translated: CASSLHQESLKFF. The full variable domain, completed using reference TRBV18 and TRBJ2-1, is NAGVMQNPRHLVRRRGQEARLRCSPMKGHSHVYWYRQLPEEGLKFMVYLQKENIIDESGMPKERFSAEFPKEGPSILRIQQVVRGDSAAYFCASSLHQESLKFFGPGTRLTVL.

The rearrangement uses TRBV9 and TRBJ2-3; D gene uncertain. This CDR3 comprises 14 residues. V lost 2 bases, J lost 0 bases, and 7 bases lay in between. Germline V gene data show CDR1 as SGDLS and CDR2 as YYNGEE. CDR3 sequence: CASSVLASTDTQYF. DNA for the CDR3: TGTGCCAGCAGCGTCCTCGCCAGCACAGATACGCAGTATTTT.

The rearrangement joins TRBV6-1 to TRBJ1-5; D unclear. Trimming left V 2 bases short and J 11 bases short, with 4 bases between. The CDR3 extends over 10 amino acids. Germline V gene sequence: CDR1 MNHNS, CDR2 SASEGT. The CDR3 region is CASSERAQHF. DNA for the CDR3: TGTGCCAGCAGTGAAAGGGCCCAGCATTTT.

The chain is built from TRBV29-1 and TRBJ2-5, with 7 bases matching TRBD2. The CDR3 has 11 amino acids. Germline-derived CDR1 and CDR2 are SQVTM and ANQGSEA. V dropped 6 bases and J dropped 4; count of bases not matched to a gene: 2. The CDR3 DNA sequence: TGCAGCGTGGGGGGGGGAGAGACCCAGTACTTC. Its protein is CSVGGGETQYF.

The CDR3 loop is CASSLYRVGNQPQHF. CDR3 DNA sequence: TGTGCCAGCAGCCTATACAGGGTTGGCAATCAGCCCCAGCATTTT. V gene TRBV7-8 combines with J gene TRBJ1-5, with D maybe TRBD1 (6 bases). V was shortened by 5 bases and J by 2 bases, with 13 bases between the two germline ends. Germline V gives CDR1 SGHVS, CDR2 FQNEAQ. The CDR3 loop spans 15 amino acids.

The V call is TRBV28, the J call TRBJ2-1; D perhaps matches TRBD2 (5 bases). Trimming stripped 7 bases from V and 6 bases from J, with 16 bases between. Germline V gene lookup returns CDR1 MDHEN and CDR2 SYDVKM. There are 14 residues in the CDR3. CDR3 sequence: CASTAIRTGNEQFF. CDR3 nucleotides: TGTGCCAGCACCGCGATTAGGACTGGCAATGAGCAGTTCTTC.

V gene TRBV28 combines with J gene TRBJ2-2, with 9 bases lining up with TRBD2. The CDR3 spans 16 residues. Germline CDR1 is MDHEN and CDR2 is SYDVKM. Trimming took 1 base from V and 4 from J; bases not matched to a gene: 4. CDR3 sequence (DNA): TGTGCCAGCAGTTTATCGGCGGGAGGGCCCACCGGGGAGCTGTTTTTT. As protein: CASSLSAGGPTGELFF.

The chain couples TRBV27 to TRBJ2-7, with D possibly TRBD1 on 5 matching bases. Germline V gene data show CDR1 as MNHEY and CDR2 as SMNVEV (reference sequence). The V and J ends lost 2 bases and 0 bases respectively, with 14 bases between them. The CDR3 loop spans 16 amino acids. The CDR3 protein is CASSLKGPKDSYEQYF. In DNA form, the CDR3 reads TGTGCCAGCAGTTTAAAGGGGCCTAAGGACTCCTACGAGCAGTACTTC.

This CDR3 reads CASSSGQGIQETQYF. The CDR3 DNA reads TGTGCCAGCAGCTCGGGACAAGGGATACAAGAGACCCAGTACTTC. J is TRBJ2-5 and V is TRBV5-4, with D perhaps matching TRBD1 (6 bases). The CDR3 is 15 amino acids. Trimming stripped 3 bases from V and 2 bases from J, with 14 bases between. Germline V CDR1 and CDR2: SGHNT, YYREEE (reference sequence).

This sequence joins TRBV15 and TRBJ1-4; 9 bases agree with TRBD1. Trimming cost V 4 bases and J 7 bases; bases outside gene matches: 7. CDR3 length equals 15 residues. Germline CDR1 is LNHNV and CDR2 is YYDKDF (reference sequence). The CDR3 nucleotides are TGTGCCACCAGCACCTACAGGGGGCAAAGTGAAAAACTGTTTTTT. Residues: CATSTYRGQSEKLFF.

V and J are TRBV11-2 and TRBJ1-4, with D uncertain. V was trimmed by 5 bases and J by 5 bases, leaving 12 bases between them. Germline V lookup: CDR1 SGHAT, CDR2 FQNNGV. CDR3 length: 14 residues. The CDR3 DNA reads as TGTGCCAGCAGCCCCCGAGGGAGAAATGAAAAACTGTTTTTT. The encoded protein is CASSPRGRNEKLFF.

V and J are TRBV9 and TRBJ1-2, with 8 bases identical to TRBD1. The CDR3 spans 14 residues. The germline gives CDR1 SGDLS, CDR2 YYNGEE. J gave up 8 bases and V 3 bases, and 9 bases lay outside the gene matches. The CDR3 is CASSAVGQGLGYTF. CDR3 coding DNA: TGTGCCAGCAGCGCTGTAGGACAGGGCTTGGGCTACACCTTC.

The rearrangement uses TRBV5-4 and TRBJ2-7; no reliable D call. The CDR3 spans 13 residues. V was pared by 2 bases and J by 1 base, with 7 bases between. Germline values: CDR1 SGHNT, CDR2 YYREEE (reference sequence). CDR3 in DNA: TGTGCCAGCAGCTTCCGGGCGTCCTACGAGCAGTACTTC. Protein: CASSFRASYEQYF.

The V and J genes are TRBV7-2 and TRBJ2-5; no definite D call. Per the germline V gene, CDR1 is SGHTA and CDR2 is FQGNSA. CDR3 size: 12 residues. Trimming shortened V by 5 bases and J by 5 bases, and 9 bases separated the two germline ends. Here the CDR3 DNA reads TGTGCCAGCAGCCCGGTAGTGGAGACCCAGTACTTC. It is translated as CASSPVVETQYF.